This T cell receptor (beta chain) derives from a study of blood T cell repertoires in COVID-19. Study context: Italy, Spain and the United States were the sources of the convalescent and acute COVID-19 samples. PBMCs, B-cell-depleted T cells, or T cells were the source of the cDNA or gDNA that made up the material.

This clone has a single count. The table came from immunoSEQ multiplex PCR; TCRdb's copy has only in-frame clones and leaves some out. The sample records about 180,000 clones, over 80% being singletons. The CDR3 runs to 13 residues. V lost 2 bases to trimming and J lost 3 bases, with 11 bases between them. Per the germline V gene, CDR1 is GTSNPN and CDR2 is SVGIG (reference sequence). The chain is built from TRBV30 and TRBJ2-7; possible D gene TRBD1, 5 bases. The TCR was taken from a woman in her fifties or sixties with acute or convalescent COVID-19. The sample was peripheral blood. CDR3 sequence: CAWSLRRGYEQYF. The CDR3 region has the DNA TGTGCCTGGAGTCTAAGAAGGGGCTACGAGCAGTACTTC.